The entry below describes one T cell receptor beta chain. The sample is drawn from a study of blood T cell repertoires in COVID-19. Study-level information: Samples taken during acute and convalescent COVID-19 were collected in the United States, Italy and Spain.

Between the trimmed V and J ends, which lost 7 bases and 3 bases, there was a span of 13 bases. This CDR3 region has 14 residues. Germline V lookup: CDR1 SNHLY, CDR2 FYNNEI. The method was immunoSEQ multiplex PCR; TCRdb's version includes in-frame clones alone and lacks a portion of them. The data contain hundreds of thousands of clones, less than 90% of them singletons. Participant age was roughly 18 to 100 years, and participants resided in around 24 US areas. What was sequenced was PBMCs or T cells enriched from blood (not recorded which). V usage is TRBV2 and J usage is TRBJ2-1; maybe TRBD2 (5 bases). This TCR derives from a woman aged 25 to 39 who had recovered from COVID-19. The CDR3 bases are TGTGCCAGCATATTAGGGAGCCTCTACAATGAGCAGTTCTTC. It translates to CASILGSLYNEQFF.